This T cell receptor beta chain was recorded in a study of low-dose radiotherapy and immunotherapy resistance in tumors. The CDR3 is 13 amino acids. CDR1 is SQVTM, CDR2 ANQGSEA, per germline. V trimming: 6 bases; J trimming: 1 base; junction bases outside the gene matches: 5. Primers targeting TRAV and TRBV primed first-strand cDNA, covering alpha and beta chains. A roughly 20-cycle PCR with a constant-region primer and V-primer adapter amplified TCRs. TCRdb re-analysed the reads in MiXCR, keeping a single row per CDR3 protein. This sample has about 12,000 distinct CDR3 sequences, with 76% found just once.

The chain couples TRBV29-1 to TRBJ1-1, with TRBD1 identical over 7 bases. This sequence originates from a human donor with advanced metastatic prostate, ovarian, gallbladder or colorectal cancer (not recorded which). This table probably holds off-target reads from a library built for another chain. CDR3 amino acids: CSVAGTANTEAFF. For the CDR3, the DNA is TGCAGCGTGGCGGGGACAGCGAACACTGAAGCTTTCTTT.